The source of this T cell receptor (beta chain) is a study of T cell changes during pregnancy in multiple sclerosis (dated by TCRdb to about 2019). For context, the study as a whole: The study examined how the T cell repertoire changed over the course of pregnancy in women with multiple sclerosis.

Libraries came from the immunoSEQ multiplex PCR assay. TCRdb carries this immuneACCESS record with in-frame sequences only. Its versions omit some clonotypes, under half of them owing to an unresolved V gene in the studies checked, with the rest unexplained. The sample has roughly 69,000 clones on record, approximately 90% of them singletons. Clones ranked in the top ten supply roughly 1.3% of the sample. CDR1 and CDR2 (SGHRS, YFSETQ) derive from the germline V gene. The trim is 2 bases for V and 8 bases for J, with a gap of 20 bases between the germline ends. The CDR3 goes from the cysteine to the phenylalanine over 16 residues. Only CDR3 DNA is held: 48 bases, read in frame from base 1. This clone was recorded only once. The clone's antigen remains unknown. Base qualities are missing; no much larger clone stands one base away.

The sample in question was peripheral blood, obtained in the third trimester of pregnancy. The TCR sequence derives from a female donor with multiple sclerosis, enrolled in a pregnancy study. The chain links TRBV5-1 with TRBJ2-1; a tentative D call is TRBD2 (6 bases match). At the DNA level, the sequence is TGCGCCAGCAGCTTCACCGGGACGAACACGGGGGATGAGCAGTTCTTC. It codes for CASSFTGTNTGDEQFF.